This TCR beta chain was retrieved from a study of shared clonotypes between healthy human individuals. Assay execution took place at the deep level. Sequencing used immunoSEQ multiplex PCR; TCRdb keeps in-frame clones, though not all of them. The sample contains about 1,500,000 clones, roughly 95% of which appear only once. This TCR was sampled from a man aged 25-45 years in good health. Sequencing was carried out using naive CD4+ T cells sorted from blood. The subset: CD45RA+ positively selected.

The CDR3 DNA is TGTGCCAGCAGCAAAGGACAGTCGAACACCGGGGAGCTGTTTTTT. It codes for CASSKGQSNTGELFF. The genes are TRBV5-6 and TRBJ2-2; tentative D call: TRBD1 (6 bases). The CDR3 has 15 residues. V lost 4 bases and J lost 0, with 10 bases in between. From germline, CDR1 is SGHDT and CDR2 YYEEEE.